This T cell receptor (beta chain) derives from a study of identical twins. Study-level results: It was out-of-frame TCR alpha sharing in monozygotic twins that models underestimated.

Details on this clonotype: Antigen specificity is unknown.

The V gene lost 5 bases and the J gene lost 5 bases, with 11 bases spanning the gap. CDR1 is MDHEN and CDR2 is SYDVKM in the germline V gene. The CDR3 loop spans 13 amino acids. TCRdb itself ran the 5' RACE reads through MiXCR, one entry per CDR3 protein. The sample carries some 460,000 distinct CDR3 sequences, 11% to 15% recorded once. The data were also submitted as part of a second study, on yellow fever vaccine responses in identical twins.

The sample comprised CD4+ T cells sorted from blood. This TCR was recovered from a woman between 18 and 30 years old in good health. V is TRBV28 and J is TRBJ2-3, with D possibly matching TRBD1 (5 bases). CDR3 in amino acids: CASSPTTEDTQYF. The CDR3 nucleotides read TGTGCCAGCAGTCCAACGACAGAAGATACGCAGTATTTT.